The rows below give T cell receptor beta chains drawn from one sample of a study of beta chain features in type 1 diabetes. Assay used: immunoSEQ multiplex PCR; TCRdb lists only in-frame clones, some missing. This repertoire shows around 600,000 clones, around an eighth found once; its top ten account for 0.095% to 0.15%. Sequenced sample: naive CD4+ T cells from blood. The receptors shown here come from a young man with type 1 diabetes. Both conserved end residues are part of each CDR3. D genes are given only for firm matches. For some rows the clone size is stated as once, few or many, or as a class when expanded; others skip it.

cdr3_nt cdr3_aa j_call clone_size v_call d_call
TGTGCCAGCTCACCCCAAGGAAGGGGGGGCAATGAGCAGTTCTTC CASSPQGRGGNEQFF TRBJ2-1 . TRBV18 .
TGTGCCAGCAGGAGCGGACAGGGGGTTGGCTACACCTTC CASRSGQGVGYTF TRBJ1-2 few TRBV6-6 TRBD1
TGTGCCAGCGGAGGACGGATCAATGAAAAACTGTTTTTT CASGGRINEKLFF TRBJ1-4 few TRBV6-5 .
TGTGCCAGCAGCTTTGGGGGTCGAGACCAGCCCCAGCATTTT CASSFGGRDQPQHF TRBJ1-5 few TRBV7-9 .
TGCGCCAGCAGCACCCGGGACAGCTCCTACGAGCAGTACTTC CASSTRDSSYEQYF TRBJ2-7 few TRBV5-1 TRBD1
TGTGCCAGCAGTGAAAAGGGTCGGCGCAGGGGGCTCATCTATACGCAGTATTTT CASSEKGRRRGLIYTQYF TRBJ2-3 few TRBV6-1 TRBD1
TGTGCCAGCAGCCTACAGAGGGGCTACACCTTC CASSLQRGYTF TRBJ1-2 . TRBV28 .
TGTGCCAGCAGCCTAATGAGGCAGGGTGCGGCAGATACGCAGTATTTT CASSLMRQGAADTQYF TRBJ2-3 few TRBV11-2 .
TGTGCCAGCAGCCAAGAAGCCCTACCGAGGGGGGGTGAGCAGTTCTTC CASSQEALPRGGEQFF TRBJ2-1 few TRBV14 .
TGTGCCAGCAGTTTAGAAGTATACAATGAGCAGTTCTTC CASSLEVYNEQFF TRBJ2-1 . TRBV28 .
TGTGCCACGACCCTCGGGGCCGTTAAACAGGAGCAGTACTTC CATTLGAVKQEQYF TRBJ2-7 few TRBV10-3 .
TGTGCCAGCAGCGTAGATCCTAGCGGGGGGGCAGAGACCCAGTACTTC CASSVDPSGGAETQYF TRBJ2-5 . TRBV9 TRBD2
TGTGCCAGCAGCCTCGGGACAGGGTTCGAAGCTTTCTTT CASSLGTGFEAFF TRBJ1-1 . TRBV14 TRBD1
TGTGCCAGCAGCTTAAGTGGGTTGGAGACCCAGTACTTC CASSLSGLETQYF TRBJ2-5 . TRBV7-2 .
TGCGCCAGCAGTCAAACGACCAACGGAAGCAATCAGCCCCAGCATTTT CASSQTTNGSNQPQHF TRBJ1-5 few TRBV23-1 .
TGTGCCAGCAGCTACAGGGTTTCTGGAAACACCATATATTTT CASSYRVSGNTIYF TRBJ1-3 . TRBV7-8 .
TGTGCCAGCAGCCCGAGGAATGAACAGGGGGTTGGCTACACCTTC CASSPRNEQGVGYTF TRBJ1-2 few TRBV7-9 TRBD1
TGCGCCAGCAGTTACGGACAGGGTGGTGATACGCAGTATTTT CASSYGQGGDTQYF TRBJ2-3 . TRBV5-1 TRBD1
TGTGCCAGCAGAGTACTAGCGGGGGGATATAATGAGCAGTTCTTC CASRVLAGGYNEQFF TRBJ2-1 few TRBV2 TRBD2
TGTGCCAGCAGCGTACTCAGACGGGGGGTTTCCTACGAGCAGTACTTC CASSVLRRGVSYEQYF TRBJ2-7 few TRBV5-6 TRBD2
TGTGCCAGCAGTTTGACACAGGGTGGCGGCTACACCTTC CASSLTQGGGYTF TRBJ1-2 . TRBV28 .
TGTGCCAGCAGCTCATACCCGGGGGGTGACAATGAGCAGTTCTTC CASSSYPGGDNEQFF TRBJ2-1 few TRBV7-3 TRBD2
TGTGCCAGCAGCTTAGGTCAAAACTATGGCTACACCTTC CASSLGQNYGYTF TRBJ1-2 few TRBV7-9 .
TGTGCCAGCAGCTTCGGGGTTGGGAATCAGCCCCAGCATTTT CASSFGVGNQPQHF TRBJ1-5 . TRBV7-2 .
TGTGCCAGCAGCTTCCGCGTAGGCACTGAAGCTTTCTTT CASSFRVGTEAFF TRBJ1-1 . TRBV7-6 .
TGTGCCAGCAGCTGGACTTCCGGCCGAGAAGGCAACACCATATATTTT CASSWTSGREGNTIYF TRBJ1-3 few TRBV11-2 .
TGCGCCAGCAGCTCCGGAAACTCCTACGAGCAGTACTTC CASSSGNSYEQYF TRBJ2-7 few TRBV5-1 .
TGTGCCAGCAGCTTTGGGCAGGGAACAGATACGCAGTATTTT CASSFGQGTDTQYF TRBJ2-3 once TRBV7-2 .